Listed below are T cell receptor beta chains from one sample, sequenced in a study of OX40 agonist ivuxolimab in advanced cancers. The data were produced by immunoSEQ multiplex PCR, yet TCRdb's version contains in-frame clones alone and is incomplete. The table includes about 47,000 clones, approximately 86% detected once. The sequencing here drew on CD4+ or CD8+ T cells sorted from blood, taken in a trial of the OX40 agonist ivuxolimab. These receptors came from an adult with an advanced solid tumor such as melanoma, head and neck, liver or kidney cancer. CDR3s include the opening cysteine and the closing phenylalanine or tryptophan. The order of the fields is D gene, V gene, J gene, clone size, CDR3 DNA, CDR3 protein. The D gene is left open where the match is weak. Size is omitted from some rows. Given values are once, few, many or a class for expanded clones.

TRBD2	TRBV7-2	TRBJ2-5	few	TGTGCCAGCAGCTTCCAGCGGGATCACCAAGAGACCCAGTACTTC	CASSFQRDHQETQYF
NA	TRBV6-4	TRBJ1-6	NA	TGTGCCAGCAGTGAGGCACCCGCCGGAGGTTCACCCCTCCACTTT	CASSEAPAGGSPLHF
NA	TRBV2	TRBJ2-3	NA	TGTGCCAGCAGTGCCCTAGCGTCAAGAGATACGCAGTATTTT	CASSALASRDTQYF
TRBD2	TRBV7-9	TRBJ2-1	once	TGTGCCAGCAGCTTACCCCAGCGGGAGTCAGATGAGCAGTTCTTC	CASSLPQRESDEQFF
NA	TRBV19	TRBJ1-6	NA	TGTGCCAGTAGTATCATACGACCGTACTATAATTCACCCCTCCACTTT	CASSIIRPYYNSPLHF
TRBD2	TRBV28	TRBJ2-5	NA	TGTGCCAGCAGTTTGTATAGCGGGACGGAGACCCAGTACTTC	CASSLYSGTETQYF
TRBD2	TRBV6-4	TRBJ2-1	NA	TGTGCCAGCAGGCCGGGACTAGCCCTCCATGAGCAGTTCTTC	CASRPGLALHEQFF
TRBD1	TRBV11-2	TRBJ1-6	NA	TGTGCCAGCAGCTTAGGGGGACAGGGGATGAGGTCACCCCTCCACTTT	CASSLGGQGMRSPLHF
NA	TRBV6-1	TRBJ2-3	once	TGTGCCAGCAGTGATCGGTCAGGAGGGCTTAGCACAGATACGCAGTATTTT	CASSDRSGGLSTDTQYF
NA	TRBV6-1	TRBJ2-7	few	TGTGCCAGCAGATTTAGGTTGGGCGGCGAGCAGTACTTC	CASRFRLGGEQYF